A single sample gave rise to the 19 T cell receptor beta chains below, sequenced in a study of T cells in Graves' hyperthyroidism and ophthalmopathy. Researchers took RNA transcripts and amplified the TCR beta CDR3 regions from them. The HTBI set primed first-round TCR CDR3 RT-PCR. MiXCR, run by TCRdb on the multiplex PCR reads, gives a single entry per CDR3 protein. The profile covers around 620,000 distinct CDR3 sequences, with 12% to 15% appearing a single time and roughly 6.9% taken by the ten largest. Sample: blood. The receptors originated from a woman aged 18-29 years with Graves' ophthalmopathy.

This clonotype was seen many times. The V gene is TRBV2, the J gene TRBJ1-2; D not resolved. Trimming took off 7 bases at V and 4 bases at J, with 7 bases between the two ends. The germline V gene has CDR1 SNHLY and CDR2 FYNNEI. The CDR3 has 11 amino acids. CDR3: CASNGRYGYTF. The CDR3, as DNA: TGTGCCAGCAACGGCCGCTATGGCTACACCTTC.

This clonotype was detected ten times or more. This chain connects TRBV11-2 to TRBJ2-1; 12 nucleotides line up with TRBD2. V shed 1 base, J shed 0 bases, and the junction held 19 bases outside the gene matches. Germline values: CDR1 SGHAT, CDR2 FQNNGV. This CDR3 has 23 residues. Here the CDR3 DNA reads TGTGCCAGCAGCTTAGGGCCACACCCGGGACTAGCGGGTTTTGGAAGCTCCTACAATGAGCAGTTCTTC. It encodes CASSLGPHPGLAGFGSSYNEQFF.

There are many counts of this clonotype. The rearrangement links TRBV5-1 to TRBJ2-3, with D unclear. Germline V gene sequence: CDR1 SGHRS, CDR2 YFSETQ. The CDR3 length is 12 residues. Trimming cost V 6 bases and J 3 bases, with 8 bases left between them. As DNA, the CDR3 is TGCGCCAGCATTTCGGAGACAGATACGCAGTATTTT. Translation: CASISETDTQYF. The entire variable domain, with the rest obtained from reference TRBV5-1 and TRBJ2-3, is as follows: KAGVTQTPRYLIKTRGQQVTLSCSPISGHRSVSWYQQTPGQGLQFLFEYFSETQRNKGNFPGRFSGRQFSNSRSEMNVSTLELGDSALYLCASISETDTQYFGPGTRLTVL.

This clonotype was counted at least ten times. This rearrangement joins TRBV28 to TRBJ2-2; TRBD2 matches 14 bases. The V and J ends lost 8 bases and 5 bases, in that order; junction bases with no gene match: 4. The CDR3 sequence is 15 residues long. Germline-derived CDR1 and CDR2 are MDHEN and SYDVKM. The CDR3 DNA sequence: TGTGCCAGCCGTGGGACTAGCGGGAGTACCGGGGAGCTGTTTTTT. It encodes CASRGTSGSTGELFF.

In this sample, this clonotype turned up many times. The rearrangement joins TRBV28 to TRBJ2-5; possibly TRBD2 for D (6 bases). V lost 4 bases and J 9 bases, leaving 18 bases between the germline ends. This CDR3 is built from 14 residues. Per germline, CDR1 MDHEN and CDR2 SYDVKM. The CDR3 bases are TGTGCCAGCAGTTCCTCCGGGGGTACGCTGTCCCAGTACTTC. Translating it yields CASSSSGGTLSQYF.

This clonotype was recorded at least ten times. In DNA form, the CDR3 reads TGTGCCAGTAGTATAACCTTACTAGCGGAAACTGAGCAGTTCTTC. Amino acids: CASSITLLAETEQFF. J is TRBJ2-1 and V is TRBV19, with 8 bases identical to TRBD2. Trimming removed 2 bases from V and 9 bases from J; junction bases left unmatched: 9. This CDR3 contains 15 residues. Germline CDR1 LNHDA, CDR2 SQIVND (reference sequence).

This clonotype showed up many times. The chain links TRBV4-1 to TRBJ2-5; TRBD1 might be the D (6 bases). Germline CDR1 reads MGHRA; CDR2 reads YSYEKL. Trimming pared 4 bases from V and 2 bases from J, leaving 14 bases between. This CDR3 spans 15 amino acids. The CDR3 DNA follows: TGCGCCAGCAGCCTAGGACAGAGACTACAAGAGACCCAGTACTTC. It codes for CASSLGQRLQETQYF.

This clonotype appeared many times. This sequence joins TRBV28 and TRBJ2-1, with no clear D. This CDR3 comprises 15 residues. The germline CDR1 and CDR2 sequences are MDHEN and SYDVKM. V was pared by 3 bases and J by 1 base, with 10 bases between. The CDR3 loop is CASSLLEPSYNEQFF. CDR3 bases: TGTGCCAGCAGTTTGCTAGAGCCGTCCTACAATGAGCAGTTCTTC. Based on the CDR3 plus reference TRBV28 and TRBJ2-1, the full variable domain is DVKVTQSSRYLVKRTGEKVFLECVQDMDHENMFWYRQDPGLGLRLIYFSYDVKMKEKGDIPEGYSVSREKKERFSLILESASTNQTSMYLCASSLLEPSYNEQFFGPGTRLTVL.

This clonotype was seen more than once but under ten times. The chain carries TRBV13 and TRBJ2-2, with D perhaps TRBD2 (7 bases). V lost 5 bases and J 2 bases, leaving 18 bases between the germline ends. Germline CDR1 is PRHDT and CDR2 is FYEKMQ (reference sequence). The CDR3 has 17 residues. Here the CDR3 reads CASSNRRRGANTGELFF. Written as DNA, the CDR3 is TGTGCCAGCAGCAATCGACGACGGGGGGCTAACACCGGGGAGCTGTTTTTT.

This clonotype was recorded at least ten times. The CDR3 loop reads CASSSIRGPEAFF. CDR3 coding DNA: TGTGCCAGCAGTTCCATTAGGGGCCCTGAAGCTTTCTTT. The rearrangement joins TRBV28 to TRBJ1-1, with D tentatively TRBD1 (5 bases). Trimming took 4 bases from V and 6 from J, leaving 12 bases between them. The CDR3 is made up of 13 amino acids. CDR1 MDHEN and CDR2 SYDVKM come from the germline V gene.

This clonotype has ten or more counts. CDR3 coding DNA: TGTGCCAGCAGCCAAGTGTTTACACAGGGGAGACAGTACTTC. Its protein product is CASSQVFTQGRQYF. The genes are TRBV14 and TRBJ2-7, with 7 bases fitting TRBD1. V gave up 1 base and J gave up 10 bases; unmatched junction bases: 10. Looked up from germline, CDR1 is SGHDN and CDR2 is FVKESK. The CDR3 length is 14 residues. Using reference TRBV14 and TRBJ2-7 for the parts outside the CDR3, the full variable domain is EAGVTQFPSHSVIEKGQTVTLRCDPISGHDNLYWYRRVMGKEIKFLLHFVKESKQDESGMPNNRFLAERTGGTYSTLKVQPAELEDSGVYFCASSQVFTQGRQYFGPGTRLTVT.

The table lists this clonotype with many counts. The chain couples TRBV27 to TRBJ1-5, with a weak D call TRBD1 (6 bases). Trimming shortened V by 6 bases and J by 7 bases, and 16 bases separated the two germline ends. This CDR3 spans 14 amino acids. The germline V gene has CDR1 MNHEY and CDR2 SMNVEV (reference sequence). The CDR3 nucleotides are TGTGCCAGCAGGACCATACAGGGTGAGCAGCCCCAGCATTTT. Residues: CASRTIQGEQPQHF.

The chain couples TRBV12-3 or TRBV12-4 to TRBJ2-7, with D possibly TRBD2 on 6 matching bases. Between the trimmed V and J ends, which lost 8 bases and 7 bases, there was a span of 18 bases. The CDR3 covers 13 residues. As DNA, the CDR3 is TGTGCCAGCCTGGGGACTCTCGGGGAGGAGCAGTACTTC. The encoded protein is CASLGTLGEEQYF.

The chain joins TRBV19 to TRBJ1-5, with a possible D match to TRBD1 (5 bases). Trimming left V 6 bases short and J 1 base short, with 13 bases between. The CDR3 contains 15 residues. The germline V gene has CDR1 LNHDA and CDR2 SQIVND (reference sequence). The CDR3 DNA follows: TGTGCCAGTAGGATCGGGGGACGGAGCAATCAGCCCCAGCATTTT. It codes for CASRIGGRSNQPQHF.

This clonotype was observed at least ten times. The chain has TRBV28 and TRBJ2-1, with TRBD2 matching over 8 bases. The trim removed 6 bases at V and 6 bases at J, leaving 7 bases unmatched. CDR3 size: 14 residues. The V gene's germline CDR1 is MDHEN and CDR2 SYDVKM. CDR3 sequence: CASSPAGGVNEQFF. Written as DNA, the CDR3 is TGTGCCAGCAGCCCCGCCGGGGGGGTCAATGAGCAGTTCTTC.

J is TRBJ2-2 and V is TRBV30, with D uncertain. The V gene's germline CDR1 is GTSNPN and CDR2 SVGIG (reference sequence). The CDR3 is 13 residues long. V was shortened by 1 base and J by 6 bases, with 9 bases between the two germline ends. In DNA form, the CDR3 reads TGTGCCTGGAGTGGGGTAGTTCCCGGGGAGCTGTTTTTT. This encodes CAWSGVVPGELFF.

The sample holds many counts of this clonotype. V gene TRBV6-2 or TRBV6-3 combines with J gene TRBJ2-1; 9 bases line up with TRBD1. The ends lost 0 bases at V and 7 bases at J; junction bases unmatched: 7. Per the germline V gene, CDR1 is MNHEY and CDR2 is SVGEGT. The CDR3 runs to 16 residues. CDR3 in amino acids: CASSYSRRDRENEQFF. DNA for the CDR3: TGTGCCAGCAGTTACTCCCGTCGGGACAGGGAAAATGAGCAGTTCTTC.

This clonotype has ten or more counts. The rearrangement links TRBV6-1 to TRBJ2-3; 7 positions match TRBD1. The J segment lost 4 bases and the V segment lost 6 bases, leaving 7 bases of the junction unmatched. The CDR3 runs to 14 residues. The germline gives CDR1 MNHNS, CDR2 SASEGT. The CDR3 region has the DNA TGTGCCAGCAGGACAGGGTCGGGTTCAGATACGCAGTATTTT. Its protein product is CASRTGSGSDTQYF.

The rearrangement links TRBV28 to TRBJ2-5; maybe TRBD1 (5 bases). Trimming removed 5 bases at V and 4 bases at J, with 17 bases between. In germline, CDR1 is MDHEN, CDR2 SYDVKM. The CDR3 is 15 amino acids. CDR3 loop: CASSRRQGNRETQYF. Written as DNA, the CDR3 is TGTGCCAGCAGTCGGCGCCAGGGAAACCGAGAGACCCAGTACTTC.